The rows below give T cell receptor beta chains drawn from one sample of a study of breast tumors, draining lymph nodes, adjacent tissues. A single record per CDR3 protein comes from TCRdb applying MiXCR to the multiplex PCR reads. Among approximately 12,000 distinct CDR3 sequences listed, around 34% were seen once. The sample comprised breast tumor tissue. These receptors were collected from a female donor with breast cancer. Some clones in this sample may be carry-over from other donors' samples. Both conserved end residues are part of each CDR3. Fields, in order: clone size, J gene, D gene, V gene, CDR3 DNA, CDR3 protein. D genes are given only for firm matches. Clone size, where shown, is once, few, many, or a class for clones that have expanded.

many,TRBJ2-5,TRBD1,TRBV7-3,TGTGCCAGCAGCTTTTCCGGGACAGGGGCGGAGACCCAGTACTTC,CASSFSGTGAETQYF
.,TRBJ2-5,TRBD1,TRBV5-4,TGTGCCAGCAGCACACAGGGGGGTAAGAAATGGACCCAGTACTTC,CASSTQGGKKWTQYF
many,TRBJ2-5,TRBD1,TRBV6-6,TGTGCCAGCAGTTACTTTGGGACAGGGGGGGAAGAGACCCAGTACTTC,CASSYFGTGGEETQYF
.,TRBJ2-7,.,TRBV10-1,TGCGCCAGCAGTTGGGAGAAAGAGGGGCTCTACGAGCAGTACTTC,CASSWEKEGLYEQYF
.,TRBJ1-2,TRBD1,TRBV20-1,TGCAGTGCCCCAACCGGGACAGGGGGACTCGGCTACACCTTC,CSAPTGTGGLGYTF
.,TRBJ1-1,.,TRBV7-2,TGTGCCAGCAGCTTCAGAGGAGGGAACACTGAAGCTTTCTTT,CASSFRGGNTEAFF
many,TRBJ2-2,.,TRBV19,TGTGCCAGTAGTACTCTAGGGCGGGGAGTTACCGGGGAGCTGTTTTTT,CASSTLGRGVTGELFF
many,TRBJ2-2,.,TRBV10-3,TGTGCCATCAGTGAAGGGGACAACACCGGGGAGCTGTTTTTT,CAISEGDNTGELFF
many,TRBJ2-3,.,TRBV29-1,TGCAGCGTTGGCGGCGGGAGCACAGATACGCAGTATTTT,CSVGGGSTDTQYF
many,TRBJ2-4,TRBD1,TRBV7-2,TGTGCCAGCAGCTTATACCGGACAGGGAAAAACATTCAGTACTTC,CASSLYRTGKNIQYF
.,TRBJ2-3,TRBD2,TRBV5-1,TGCGCCAGCAGCCCCTATAGCGGGAGCACAGATACGCAGTATTTT,CASSPYSGSTDTQYF
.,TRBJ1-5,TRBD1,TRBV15,TGTGCCACCAGCAGATGGGAGGGACAGGTCAATCAGCCCCAGCATTTT,CATSRWEGQVNQPQHF
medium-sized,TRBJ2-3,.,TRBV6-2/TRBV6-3,TGTGCCAGCTGTATTGACGGCACAGATACGCAGTATTTT,CASCIDGTDTQYF
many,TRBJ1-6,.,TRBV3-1,TGTGCCAGCAGCCAAGTGGGGGTTGGGAATTCACCCCTCCACTTT,CASSQVGVGNSPLHF
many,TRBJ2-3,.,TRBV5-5,TGTGCCAGCAGCTTGGGGGATAGCACAGATACGCAGTATTTT,CASSLGDSTDTQYF
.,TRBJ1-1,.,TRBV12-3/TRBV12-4,TGTGCCAGCAGTTTGAGTCGGCAGAACACTGAAGCTTTCTTT,CASSLSRQNTEAFF
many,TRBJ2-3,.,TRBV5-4,TGTGCCAGCAGCCCGGACAGTTCCACAGATACGCAGTATTTT,CASSPDSSTDTQYF
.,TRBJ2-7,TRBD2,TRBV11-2,TGTGCCAGCAGCGTAGCGGGAGGTTACGAGCAGTACTTC,CASSVAGGYEQYF
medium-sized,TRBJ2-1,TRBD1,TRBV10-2,TGCGCCAGCAGCATAGACAGGGTCAACAATGAGCAGTTCTTC,CASSIDRVNNEQFF
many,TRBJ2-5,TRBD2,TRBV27,TGTGCCAGCAGTCCCCGGGCTAGCGGGAGAGAGACCCAGTACTTC,CASSPRASGRETQYF
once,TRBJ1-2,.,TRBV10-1,TGCGCCAGCAGTGAGTCGCGGGGCTATGGCTACACCTTC,CASSESRGYGYTF
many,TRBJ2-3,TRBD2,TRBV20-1,TGCAGTGCTAGGACTAGCGGGTTGGATACGCAGTATTTT,CSARTSGLDTQYF
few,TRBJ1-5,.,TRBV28,TGTGCCAGCAGTTTCCCCGGGCGGGACCCCGATCAGCCCCAGCATTTT,CASSFPGRDPDQPQHF
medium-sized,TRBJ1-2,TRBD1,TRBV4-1,TGCGCCAGCAGCCAAGATGGGTACAGGGGGAACTATGGCTACACCTTC,CASSQDGYRGNYGYTF
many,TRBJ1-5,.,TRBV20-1,TGCAGTGCTAGATCCCCCAATCAGCCCCAGCATTTT,CSARSPNQPQHF
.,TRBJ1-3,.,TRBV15,TGTGCCACTCATCCGGGGGGCTCTGGAAACACCATATATTTT,CATHPGGSGNTIYF
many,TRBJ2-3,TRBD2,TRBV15,TGTGCCACCAGCAGAGAGGGGCGGGAGTCAGGAACAGATACGCAGTATTTT,CATSREGRESGTDTQYF
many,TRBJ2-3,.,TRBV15,TGTGCCACCAGCAGAGATCGACATGGTACGCAGTATTTT,CATSRDRHGTQYF
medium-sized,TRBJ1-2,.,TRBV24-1,TGTGCCACCAGTGATTTTGGAGGCTACACCTTC,CATSDFGGYTF
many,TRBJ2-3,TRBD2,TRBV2,TGTGCCAAAAGCGGGGGACCGTTCACAGATACGCAGTATTTT,CAKSGGPFTDTQYF
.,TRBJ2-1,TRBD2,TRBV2,TGTGCCAGCAGTCCCTCGAGCGGGGGGGCCAATGAGCAGTTCTTC,CASSPSSGGANEQFF
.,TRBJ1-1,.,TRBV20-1,TGCAGTGCCCTCCGGACAGTCGGAGGAACTGAAGCTTTCTTT,CSALRTVGGTEAFF
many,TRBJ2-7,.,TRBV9,TGTGCCAGCAGCCCCCCGGAAGCGAACGACGAGCAGTACTTC,CASSPPEANDEQYF
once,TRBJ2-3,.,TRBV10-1,TGCGCCAGCAGTGAGGGCACCGCGGGCCTCACAGATACGCAGTATTTT,CASSEGTAGLTDTQYF
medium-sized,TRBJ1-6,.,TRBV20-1,TGCAGTGCTAGAGATGCAGGCTACGGGTGGTCCTATAATTCACCCCTCCACTTT,CSARDAGYGWSYNSPLHF
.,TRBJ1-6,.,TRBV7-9,TGTGCCAGCAGCTTGGATAATTCACCCCTCCACTTT,CASSLDNSPLHF
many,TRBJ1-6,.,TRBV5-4,TGTGCCAGCAGCTTGGGTGGGGTCTCCTATAATTCACCCCTCCACTTT,CASSLGGVSYNSPLHF
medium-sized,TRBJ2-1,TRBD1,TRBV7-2,TGTGCCAGCAGCTTACGGGACAGGGGCCACAATGAGCAGTTCTTC,CASSLRDRGHNEQFF
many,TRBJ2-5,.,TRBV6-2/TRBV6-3,TGTGCCAGCAGCCCCCCCGGGGTTGCTCAAGAGACCCAGTACTTC,CASSPPGVAQETQYF
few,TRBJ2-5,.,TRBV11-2,TGTGCCAGCACAGTGGAAGAAGAGACCCAGTACTTC,CASTVEEETQYF
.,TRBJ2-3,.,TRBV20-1,TGCAGTGCTAGAGAGCCGACGGGGAGAGGGACAGATACGCAGTATTTT,CSAREPTGRGTDTQYF
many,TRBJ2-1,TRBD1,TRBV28,TGTGCCAGCAGTACCGGGACAGGGGGAGGGTTACACAATGAGCAGTTCTTC,CASSTGTGGGLHNEQFF
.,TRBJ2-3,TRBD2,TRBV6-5,TGTGCCAGTTCGGGACTAGGGGGGAATACGCAGTATTTT,CASSGLGGNTQYF
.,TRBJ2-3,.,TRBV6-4,TGTGCCAGCAGTGACTCGGATAGCAAAGATACGCAGTATTTT,CASSDSDSKDTQYF
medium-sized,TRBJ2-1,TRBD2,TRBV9,TGTGCCAGCAGCGTAGAATTTGGCGGGGGGGCCGATGAGCAGTTCTTC,CASSVEFGGGADEQFF
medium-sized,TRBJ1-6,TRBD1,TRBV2,TGTGCCACGCGGGACAGGAGTAATTCACCCCTCCACTTT,CATRDRSNSPLHF